These T cell receptor beta chains were read from a single sample in a study of T cell changes during pregnancy in multiple sclerosis. Profiling relied on immunoSEQ multiplex PCR, and the TCRdb table lists in-frame clones only, not all of them. The sample includes about 24,000 clones, around 84% seen only once; the top ten take 0.95% to 1.3%. The sequenced sample was CD4+ T cells from peripheral blood mononuclear cells, obtained in the second trimester of pregnancy. The receptors derive from a female donor in good health, enrolled as a control in a pregnancy study. The CDR3 runs from the conserved cysteine through the conserved F or W. D genes are given only for firm matches. Rows give clone size only sometimes, using once, few, many, or a class for an expanded clone.

clone size | J gene | D gene | V gene | CDR3 protein | CDR3 DNA
few | TRBJ1-1 | . | TRBV5-4 | CASSPPHNTEAFF | TGTGCCAGCAGCCCCCCCCATAACACTGAAGCTTTCTTT
once | TRBJ2-7 | TRBD2 | TRBV5-4 | CASSLKASGGDYEQYF | TGTGCCAGCAGCTTGAAGGCTAGCGGGGGGGACTACGAGCAGTACTTC
few | TRBJ1-1 | . | TRBV13 | CASSATRLNTEAFF | TGTGCCAGCAGCGCCACCCGGTTGAACACTGAAGCTTTCTTT
. | TRBJ1-1 | TRBD1 | TRBV29-1 | CSVEASGQGLGEAFF | TGCAGCGTTGAAGCGTCTGGACAGGGGTTAGGTGAAGCTTTCTTT
. | TRBJ2-5 | TRBD2 | TRBV27 | CASRRRETETQYF | TGTGCCAGCAGGAGGCGGGAGACGGAGACCCAGTACTTC
. | TRBJ2-1 | . | TRBV7-8 | CASSVPGVTYNEQFF | TGTGCCAGCAGCGTCCCAGGGGTTACCTACAATGAGCAGTTCTTC
. | TRBJ2-7 | . | TRBV4-1 | CASSQEERGYEQYF | TGCGCCAGCAGCCAAGAGGAAAGGGGCTACGAGCAGTACTTC
. | TRBJ2-3 | TRBD2 | TRBV7-9 | CASSLGSGSIDTQYF | TGTGCCAGCAGCTTAGGGAGCGGGAGTATCGATACGCAGTATTTT
. | TRBJ2-1 | . | TRBV7-3 | CASSLLIGGNEQFF | TGTGCCAGCAGCCTCCTTATAGGCGGAAATGAGCAGTTCTTC
. | TRBJ1-2 | . | TRBV28 | CASSRGRGSYGYTF | TGTGCCAGCAGCCGGGGCCGGGGGAGCTATGGCTACACCTTC
. | TRBJ2-6 | . | TRBV11-1 | CASSLENRRGSGANVLTF | TGTGCCAGCAGCTTAGAGAACCGACGGGGCTCTGGGGCCAACGTCCTGACTTTC
. | TRBJ2-3 | TRBD2 | TRBV6-1 | CASSEWTSADTQYF | TGTGCCAGCAGTGAGTGGACTAGTGCAGATACGCAGTATTTT
once | TRBJ1-1 | TRBD1 | TRBV11-2 | CASRDPGQGNTEAFF | TGTGCCAGCAGAGATCCCGGACAGGGGAACACTGAAGCTTTCTTT
. | TRBJ2-2 | TRBD1 | TRBV19 | CASSARTGNTGELFF | TGTGCCAGTAGTGCCCGGACAGGAAACACCGGGGAGCTGTTTTTT
. | TRBJ1-1 | . | TRBV6-5 | CASSYTGNTEAFF | TGTGCCAGCAGTTACACGGGGAACACTGAAGCTTTCTTT
. | TRBJ2-7 | . | TRBV6-4 | CASSEYEQYF | TGTGCCAGCAGTGAATATGAGCAGTACTTC
. | TRBJ1-2 | . | TRBV11-2 | CASSLPVPTRGNGYTF | TGTGCCAGCAGCCTACCGGTCCCCACAAGGGGTAACGGCTACACCTTC
. | TRBJ2-3 | . | TRBV19 | CASSIGQGDTQYF | TGTGCCAGTAGTATCGGGCAGGGGGATACGCAGTATTTT
few | TRBJ2-1 | TRBD2 | TRBV5-1 | CASSVSGGAFNEQFF | TGCGCCAGCAGCGTTAGCGGGGGTGCCTTCAATGAGCAGTTCTTC
. | TRBJ1-1 | TRBD1 | TRBV9 | CASSAPGGNTEAFF | TGTGCCAGCAGCGCTCCAGGGGGAAACACTGAAGCTTTCTTT
. | TRBJ2-3 | TRBD2 | TRBV4-2 | CASSQDRTSGKVRAQYF | TGTGCCAGCAGCCAAGATCGGACTAGCGGCAAGGTTAGAGCGCAGTATTTT
. | TRBJ2-4 | TRBD1 | TRBV5-5 | CASSTGDLAKNIQYF | TGTGCCAGCAGCACAGGGGACCTAGCCAAAAACATTCAGTACTTC
once | TRBJ2-7 | TRBD1 | TRBV27 | CASSSRQGSTYEQYF | TGTGCCAGCAGTTCCAGACAGGGTTCAACCTACGAGCAGTACTTC
. | TRBJ1-5 | TRBD1 | TRBV2 | CASSEARGRGISNQPQHF | TGTGCCAGCAGTGAAGCCAGGGGGCGCGGGATTAGCAATCAGCCCCAGCATTTT
. | TRBJ1-1 | . | TRBV6-4 | CASRTKGLAGTEAFF | TGTGCCAGCCGCACAAAGGGGTTAGCGGGCACTGAAGCTTTCTTT
once | TRBJ2-7 | . | TRBV7-2 | CASSLRGGESYEQYF | TGTGCCAGCAGCTTACGAGGGGGGGAATCCTACGAGCAGTACTTC
. | TRBJ2-5 | . | TRBV6-1 | CASSVQKETQYF | TGTGCCAGCAGTGTTCAGAAAGAGACCCAGTACTTC
. | TRBJ2-3 | . | TRBV6-5 | CASSWSYTNTDTQYF | TGTGCCAGCAGTTGGAGCTATACAAACACAGATACGCAGTATTTT
. | TRBJ1-3 | . | TRBV9 | CASSEYRGNTIYF | TGTGCCAGCAGCGAGTACAGGGGAAACACCATATATTTT
. | TRBJ2-2 | TRBD1 | TRBV9 | CASSVTTGRTGELFF | TGTGCCAGCAGCGTGACGACAGGGCGGACCGGGGAGCTGTTTTTT
. | TRBJ2-3 | . | TRBV7-2 | CASSSEDTQYF | TGTGCCAGCAGCTCAGAAGATACGCAGTATTTT
. | TRBJ2-7 | TRBD1 | TRBV5-6 | CASSRQGRNEQYF | TGTGCCAGCAGCCGACAGGGCCGTAACGAGCAGTACTTC
. | TRBJ2-1 | TRBD2 | TRBV2 | CASSSGGAYNEQFF | TGTGCCAGCAGTAGCGGGGGGGCTTACAATGAGCAGTTCTTC
. | TRBJ2-7 | . | TRBV7-2 | CASSQTVSHYEQYF | TGTGCCAGCAGTCAGACAGTGTCTCACTACGAGCAGTACTTC
. | TRBJ1-2 | TRBD1 | TRBV6-5 | CASSYSGGRYGYTF | TGTGCCAGCAGTTACTCAGGGGGCAGGTATGGCTACACCTTC
. | TRBJ2-5 | . | TRBV15 | CATSSPNPGQRETQYF | TGTGCCACCAGCAGTCCTAACCCGGGACAAAGAGAGACCCAGTACTTC
. | TRBJ1-2 | . | TRBV7-2 | CASSFSKPNYGYTF | TGTGCCAGCAGCTTTAGCAAACCTAACTATGGCTACACCTTC
. | TRBJ2-5 | TRBD2 | TRBV5-5 | CASSLASGIVETQYF | TGTGCCAGCAGCTTGGCTAGCGGGATAGTAGAGACCCAGTACTTC
. | TRBJ2-7 | TRBD1 | TRBV19 | CASRLGTGGTYEQYF | TGTGCCAGTAGACTCGGGACAGGGGGCACCTACGAGCAGTACTTC
. | TRBJ1-5 | TRBD1 | TRBV28 | CASSPEGRGHQPQHF | TGTGCCAGCAGTCCCGAGGGCAGGGGGCATCAGCCCCAGCATTTT
. | TRBJ2-3 | TRBD1 | TRBV5-4 | CASSLGALQGVATDTQYF | TGTGCCAGCAGCTTGGGGGCTCTACAGGGGGTGGCCACAGATACGCAGTATTTT
. | TRBJ2-3 | TRBD2 | TRBV6-1 | CASSEAVAGADTQYF | TGTGCCAGCAGTGAAGCGGTAGCGGGAGCAGATACGCAGTATTTT
. | TRBJ2-3 | . | TRBV5-1 | CASSTGSDTQYF | TGCGCCAGCAGCACAGGGTCGGATACGCAGTATTTT
. | TRBJ2-1 | TRBD2 | TRBV11-2 | CASSSPLGGGRLYNEQFF | TGTGCCAGCAGCTCACCTCTCGGGGGCGGGAGGCTCTACAATGAGCAGTTCTTC
. | TRBJ2-1 | TRBD2 | TRBV30 | CAWSVLAGEGEQFF | TGTGCCTGGAGTGTACTAGCGGGAGAGGGTGAGCAGTTCTTC
. | TRBJ1-1 | . | TRBV18 | CASSPAGSTNTEAFF | TGTGCCAGCTCACCAGCCGGGTCAACGAACACTGAAGCTTTCTTT